This T cell receptor beta chain was identified during a study of cytomegalovirus exposure and HLA in healthy donors. Study in general: Some 180 million T cells yielded 117 million unique TCR beta sequences in earlier analysis. The early release's HLA-typed donors yielded 80 million to 95 million unique TCRs.

On this clone itself: Sequence at one end of the junction differs from germline and may be a read error.

Primers for the PCR totalled 60 Vbeta and 13 Jbeta. Profiled with immunoSEQ multiplex PCR; TCRdb holds only in-frame clones, not every one. The sample lists fewer than 90,000 clones; around 76% were seen once. Germline V gene lookup returns CDR1 SEHNR and CDR2 FQNEAQ (reference sequence). The CDR3 spans 12 residues. The J gene is TRBJ1-5, the V gene TRBV7-9; D may be TRBD1 (5 bases). The clonotype comes from a man under 40 in good health and CMV-seropositive. Sequencing input: PBMCs. CDR3 in DNA: TGTGCCAGCACTCAGGGAACGCAGCCCCGGCATTTT. Amino acid sequence: CASTQGTQPRHF.